A selection of T cell receptor beta chains follows, all from one sample in a study of cytomegalovirus exposure and HLA in healthy donors. The data were produced by immunoSEQ multiplex PCR, yet TCRdb's version contains in-frame clones alone and is incomplete. Counted here are just over 150,000 clones, around 79% occurring once; the ten biggest clones make up around 0.98%. The sequencing sample was made of PBMCs. The receptor source for this set is a woman between 45 and 65 years old in good health and CMV-seropositive. CDR3s include the opening cysteine and the closing phenylalanine or tryptophan. A D gene is named only where the DNA matches it firmly. The listing skips clone size in some rows; elsewhere it reads once, few, many or a size class.

J gene | V gene | D gene | clone size | CDR3 protein | CDR3 DNA
TRBJ2-7 | TRBV4-2 | TRBD1 | . | CASSPYGTGNTYEQYF | TGTGCCAGCAGCCCCTATGGGACAGGGAATACCTACGAGCAGTACTTC
TRBJ2-7 | TRBV30 | TRBD1 | . | CAWSVQGAYEQYF | TGTGCCTGGAGTGTACAGGGGGCCTACGAGCAGTACTTC
TRBJ2-3 | TRBV20-1 | . | . | CSARSGDTQYF | TGCAGTGCTAGGTCGGGAGATACGCAGTATTTT
TRBJ1-1 | TRBV6-6 | . | . | CASSYPRGGAFF | TGTGCCAGCAGTTACCCCCGGGGGGGTGCTTTCTTT
TRBJ1-1 | TRBV18 | . | . | CASSTPGASAEAFF | TGTGCCAGCTCAACCCCAGGGGCAAGCGCTGAAGCTTTCTTT
TRBJ1-4 | TRBV7-9 | . | once | CASSLAETTNEKLFF | TGTGCCAGCAGCTTAGCGGAGACAACTAATGAAAAACTGTTTTTT
TRBJ2-4 | TRBV30 | . | . | CAWSIRGNIQYF | TGTGCCTGGAGTATAAGGGGGAACATTCAGTACTTC
TRBJ1-2 | TRBV2 | TRBD1 | . | CASSESRDRGPGYTF | TGTGCCAGCAGTGAAAGTCGGGACAGGGGGCCAGGCTACACCTTC
TRBJ2-7 | TRBV6-6 | TRBD1 | few | CASKPGGEIYEQYF | TGTGCCAGCAAACCAGGGGGCGAAATCTACGAGCAGTACTTC
TRBJ2-7 | TRBV27 | . | . | CASSRLDYYEQYF | TGTGCCAGCAGTCGACTAGATTACTACGAGCAGTACTTC
TRBJ1-2 | TRBV4-1 | TRBD1 | . | CASSPGVLDRGGGYTF | TGCGCCAGCAGCCCCGGAGTTCTTGACAGGGGAGGTGGCTACACCTTC
TRBJ1-2 | TRBV5-5 | . | . | CASSLGPQTGGYTF | TGTGCCAGCAGCTTGGGGCCCCAAACGGGGGGCTACACCTTC
TRBJ2-1 | TRBV7-2 | . | . | CASSFKGGASYSEQFF | TGTGCCAGCAGCTTCAAAGGGGGGGCCTCGTATAGTGAGCAGTTCTTC
TRBJ2-3 | TRBV5-1 | TRBD1 | . | CASSLSGQRGHTQYF | TGCGCCAGCAGCCTATCGGGACAGAGGGGGCATACGCAGTATTTT
TRBJ2-2 | TRBV7-2 | . | . | CASSLGSRSYTGELFF | TGTGCCAGCAGCTTAGGTAGTCGGTCGTACACCGGGGAGCTGTTTTTT
TRBJ2-7 | TRBV2 | TRBD1 | . | CASWGQGKLEQYF | TGTGCCAGCTGGGGACAGGGGAAGTTAGAGCAGTACTTC
TRBJ2-5 | TRBV15 | TRBD2 | . | CANPSGGKETQYF | TGTGCCAATCCGAGCGGGGGGAAAGAGACCCAGTACTTC
TRBJ2-3 | TRBV7-9 | . | . | CATTSTDTQYF | TGTGCCACAACATCCACAGATACGCAGTATTTT
TRBJ1-2 | TRBV7-2 | . | . | CASSLFQGGFYGYTF | TGTGCCAGCAGCTTATTCCAGGGTGGGTTCTATGGCTACACCTTC
TRBJ2-3 | TRBV9 | TRBD2 | . | CASSGTGLAGGLDTQYF | TGTGCCAGCAGCGGTACCGGACTAGCGGGGGGGTTAGATACGCAGTATTTT
TRBJ2-1 | TRBV6-4 | . | . | CASSRTTELKQFF | TGTGCCAGCAGCCGAACGACTGAGCTAAAGCAGTTCTTC
TRBJ2-6 | TRBV5-1 | . | . | CASSLGAVNSGANVLTF | TGCGCCAGCAGCTTGGGGGCAGTGAACTCTGGGGCCAACGTCCTGACTTTC
TRBJ2-7 | TRBV6-5 | . | once | CASSYGTGGTYEQYF | TGTGCCAGCAGTTATGGGACTGGAGGAACCTACGAGCAGTACTTC
TRBJ1-4 | TRBV19 | . | . | CASSIDWSGREKLFF | TGTGCCAGTAGTATAGACTGGAGCGGACGAGAAAAACTGTTTTTT